This note documents a single T cell receptor (beta chain) sequence. The CDR3 runs 12 residues. Trimming removed 5 bases from V and 9 bases from J; junction bases left unmatched: 5. CDR1 SGHRS and CDR2 YFSETQ come from the germline V gene. The sample comes from a study of blood T cell repertoires in COVID-19. Whole-study context: Samples of COVID-19 (acute and convalescent) were obtained from the United States, Italy and Spain. From T cells, B-cell-depleted T cells, or PBMCs came the material, which was cDNA or gDNA.

Original processing methods: Estimation of nucleated cell counts was performed using reference gene primer amplification. Here immunoSEQ multiplex PCR was the method, and the copy in TCRdb shows in-frame clones only, minus some. Clonal size and the V and J genes are those of that table, whereas D and trimming came from the DNA. The sample lists some 220,000 clones, around 90% occurring once. The rearrangement links TRBV5-1 to TRBJ2-1, with TRBD1 identical over 7 bases. The specimen sequenced was peripheral blood. This sequence originates from a man between 25 and 39 years old with COVID-19, enrolled during active disease. The CDR3 region has the DNA TGCGCCAGCAGGAGGGGGCCAGGTGAGCAGTTCTTC. It encodes CASRRGPGEQFF.